Listed here is a single T cell receptor beta chain. Its cognate antigen is unknown. The immunoSEQ assay was version 4, run in survey mode. Using immunoSEQ multiplex PCR, the repertoire was profiled, and TCRdb retains in-frame clones only, with some absent. The data show under 45,000 clones, roughly 90% seen once. This record comes from a study of persistence of HIV-infected CD4 T cells. Overall study findings and caveats: Degenerate expanded CDR3beta sequences were enriched among CMV- and Gag-responding cells.

This nonspecific control used anti-CD3/anti-CD28 bead stimulation of CD4+ T cells. Sorting of responding CD4+ T cells relied on upregulated CD40 ligand together with CD69. Donors had undetectable plasma HIV-1 RNA, under 50 copies/mL, for 4+ years. CD8-depleted PBMCs were stimulated roughly 18 hours with anti-CD28/CD49d costimulation, CD40-blocking antibody and enfuvirtide. The TCR comes from an adult man with HIV who was CMV-seropositive. The sample was CD4+ T cells sorted from PBMCs after roughly 18-hour stimulation, taken from a patient who received antiretroviral therapy.

The CDR3 here is CASSLDGPPNEQFF. The CDR3, as DNA: TGCGCCAGCAGCTTGGACGGGCCCCCCAACGAGCAGTTCTTC. The V call is TRBV5-1, the J call TRBJ2-1; no firm D call. V was clipped by 0 bases and J by 10 bases, with 14 bases between them. The CDR3 totals 14 residues. Germline V gene lookup returns CDR1 SGHRS and CDR2 YFSETQ. Together with reference TRBV5-1 and TRBJ2-1, the CDR3 gives the full variable domain: KAGVTQTPRYLIKTRGQQVTLSCSPISGHRSVSWYQQTPGQGLQFLFEYFSETQRNKGNFPGRFSGRQFSNSRSEMNVSTLELGDSALYLCASSLDGPPNEQFFGPGTRLTVL.